This T cell receptor beta chain was sequenced during a study of T cells after yellow fever vaccination. General study points: Most clones from primary vaccination resurfaced after the booster (approximately 97% CD4, 75% to 90% CD8). Sorted memory subsets on day 0 showed almost all vaccine-responding clonotypes to be undetectable. The secondary response was weaker, and its peak arrived faster, on day 5 versus 15.

TCRdb reprocessed the 5' RACE reads with MiXCR, giving one entry per CDR3 protein. Found here are approximately 6,300 distinct CDR3 sequences, roughly 6% of them singletons; the top ten hold 55% to 65%. V was pared by 4 bases and J by 4 bases, with 14 bases between. CDR1 is LGHNA, CDR2 YSLEER, per germline. The CDR3 has 15 amino acids. This clonotype rates as medium-sized (0.01 to 0.1%). The chain recombines TRBV4-3 with TRBJ2-1; no definite D call. The sequenced sample was PBMCs, either bulk or a sorted T-cell subset (CD4+, CD8+, memory, or dextramer-sorted; not recorded which), obtained approximately 16 days after the first yellow fever vaccination. The sequence came from a man younger than 30 who received the YFV17D yellow fever vaccine. The CDR3 DNA is TGCGCCAGCAGCCGCAGTCCCAACTCTTACAATGAGCAGTTCTTC. The encoded protein is CASSRSPNSYNEQFF.